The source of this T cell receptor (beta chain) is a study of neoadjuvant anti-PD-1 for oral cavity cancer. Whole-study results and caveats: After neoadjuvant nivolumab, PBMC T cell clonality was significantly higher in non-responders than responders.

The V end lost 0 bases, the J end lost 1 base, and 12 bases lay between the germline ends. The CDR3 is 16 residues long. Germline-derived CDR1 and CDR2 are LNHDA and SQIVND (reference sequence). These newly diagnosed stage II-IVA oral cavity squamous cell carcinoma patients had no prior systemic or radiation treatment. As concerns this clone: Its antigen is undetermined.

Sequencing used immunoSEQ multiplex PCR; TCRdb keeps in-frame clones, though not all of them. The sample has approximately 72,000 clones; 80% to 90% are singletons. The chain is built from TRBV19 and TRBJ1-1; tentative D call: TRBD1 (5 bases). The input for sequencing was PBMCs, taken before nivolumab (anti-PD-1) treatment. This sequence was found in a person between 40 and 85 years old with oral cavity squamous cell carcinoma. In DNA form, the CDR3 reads TGTGCCAGTAGTATAGACATCAGGGTGGCGAACACTGAAGCTTTCTTT. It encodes CASSIDIRVANTEAFF.